One and the same sample provided the 27 T cell receptor beta chains below, sequenced in a study of shared clonotypes between healthy human individuals. TCRdb's table, derived via immunoSEQ multiplex PCR, lists solely in-frame clones and lacks some. The data contain around 720,000 clones, about three quarters of them singletons. Sample: memory CD4+ T cells sorted from blood. Subset specified: CD45RA-negative fraction. Receptors were obtained from a woman in her 30s in good health.

J is TRBJ1-5 and V is TRBV10-1, with D uncertain. CDR1 is WNHNN and CDR2 is SYGVQD in the germline V gene (reference sequence). With 5 bases removed from V and 0 bases from J, the gap between germline ends came to 5 bases. The CDR3 sequence is 13 residues long. CDR3 sequence reads: CASSPDSNQPQHF. Here the CDR3 DNA reads TGCGCCAGCAGTCCTGATAGCAATCAGCCCCAGCATTTT.

This clone was found many times. This chain links TRBV7-8 with TRBJ2-1, with D perhaps TRBD1 or TRBD2 (5 bases each). Deletions cut 1 base from V and 6 bases from J, with 10 bases between. The CDR3 consists of 14 residues. The germline V gene has CDR1 SGHVS and CDR2 FQNEAQ. CDR3 residues: CASSLGGWSNEQFF. CDR3 coding DNA: TGTGCCAGCAGCTTAGGGGGGTGGTCCAATGAGCAGTTCTTC.

In this sample, this clone turned up once. V is TRBV6-6 and J is TRBJ1-1; D not resolved. Trimming took off 0 bases at V and 2 bases at J, with 10 bases between the two ends. Germline V gene data show CDR1 as MNHNY and CDR2 as SVGAGI (reference sequence). CDR3 length equals 15 residues. CDR3 amino acids: CASSYSIRSNTEAFF. CDR3 coding DNA: TGTGCCAGCAGTTACTCGATCAGGAGTAACACTGAAGCTTTCTTT.

V and J are TRBV12-5 and TRBJ2-1, with TRBD2 as a possible D gene (6 bases). The CDR3 is 16 amino acids. The V end lost 2 bases, the J end lost 2 bases, and 13 bases lay between the germline ends. Germline V CDR1 and CDR2: LGHNT, FRNRAP. The CDR3 loop reads CASGLQLAEAYNEQFF. In DNA form, the CDR3 reads TGTGCTAGTGGTTTGCAACTAGCTGAAGCCTACAATGAGCAGTTCTTC.

The V gene is TRBV5-1, the J gene TRBJ2-2; the D gene is possibly TRBD2 (6 bases). The germline CDR1 and CDR2 sequences are SGHRS and YFSETQ. This CDR3 is built from 14 residues. V was cut by 7 bases and J by 8 bases, with 18 bases left in between. Written as DNA, the CDR3 is TGCGCCAGCTCCCGAGGAGGGGAGTGGGGGGAGCTGTTTTTT. It encodes CASSRGGEWGELFF.

The rearrangement uses TRBV2 and TRBJ2-6; the D is unclear. This CDR3 region has 16 residues. Germline V CDR1 and CDR2: SNHLY, FYNNEI. The V gene lost 3 bases and the J gene lost 0 bases, with 9 bases spanning the gap. The CDR3: CASSEVPFSGANVLTF. The CDR3 DNA sequence: TGTGCCAGCAGTGAGGTCCCCTTCTCTGGGGCCAACGTCCTGACTTTC.

This rearrangement joins TRBV29-1 to TRBJ1-5; perhaps TRBD1 as D (5 bases). The V and J ends lost 7 bases and 5 bases respectively, with 18 bases between them. The CDR3 has 14 amino acids. The germline gives CDR1 SQVTM, CDR2 ANQGSEA. CDR3 DNA: TGCAGCGCCATTGGGACCGGAACCGATCAGCCCCAGCATTTT. This translates into CSAIGTGTDQPQHF.

The chain has TRBV10-3 and TRBJ2-1; possibly TRBD2 for D (6 bases). CDR3 length: 14 amino acids. The V gene lost 8 bases and the J gene lost 5 bases, with 16 bases spanning the gap. The V gene's germline CDR1 is ENHRY and CDR2 SYGVKD. CDR3 nucleotides: TGTGCCATCGGCGCCCGGGACTTTAACAATGAGCAGTTCTTC. Amino acids: CAIGARDFNNEQFF.

The chain joins TRBV7-9 to TRBJ2-5; D might be TRBD1 or TRBD2, each matching 5 bases. CDR3 length: 13 residues. Germline V gives CDR1 SEHNR, CDR2 FQNEAQ (reference sequence). The V end was cut by 5 bases, the J end by 4 bases, with 11 bases between. CDR3 DNA sequence: TGTGCCAGCAGCCCAGGGACGGGAGAGACCCAGTACTTC. Residues: CASSPGTGETQYF. The variable domain in full, completed from reference TRBV7-9 and TRBJ2-5, reads DTGVSQNPRHKITKRGQNVTFRCDPISEHNRLYWYRQTLGQGPEFLTYFQNEAQLEKSRLLSDRFSAERPKGSFSTLEIQRTEQGDSAMYLCASSPGTGETQYFGPGTRLLVL.

This clone was seen a single time. This rearrangement joins TRBV7-2 to TRBJ1-2; TRBD1 might be the D (6 bases). Trimming cost V 3 bases and J 6 bases, with 8 bases left between them. This CDR3 region has 12 residues. Per germline, CDR1 SGHTA and CDR2 FQGNSA. The chain's CDR3 is CASSLGADGYTF. In nucleotides, the CDR3 is TGTGCCAGCAGCTTGGGGGCGGATGGCTACACCTTC. The complete variable domain, with remaining parts taken from reference TRBV7-2 and TRBJ1-2, reads GAGVSQSPSNKVTEKGKDVELRCDPISGHTALYWYRQSLGQGLEFLIYFQGNSAPDKSGLPSDRFSAERTGGSVSTLTIQRTQQEDSAVYLCASSLGADGYTFGSGTRLTVV.

The rearrangement joins TRBV6-6 to TRBJ1-1, with 7 bases identical to TRBD1. Per the germline V gene, CDR1 is MNHNY and CDR2 is SVGAGI (reference sequence). V lost 6 bases to trimming and J lost 4 bases; unmatched junction nucleotides: 8. The CDR3 is made up of 14 amino acids. The CDR3 DNA sequence: TGTGCCAGCAGGTCAGGGGGAGGGAGCACTGAAGCTTTCTTT. This gives the protein CASRSGGGSTEAFF.

This clone was observed a few times. This chain uses TRBV11-2 with TRBJ1-4, with D unclear. This CDR3 is built from 15 residues. Trimming cost V 5 bases and J 7 bases, with 17 bases left between them. CDR1 is SGHAT and CDR2 is FQNNGV in the germline V gene. CDR3 amino acids: CASSPNPGQVEKLFF. CDR3 coding DNA: TGTGCCAGCAGCCCAAACCCAGGTCAGGTTGAAAAACTGTTTTTT.

The V call is TRBV7-6, the J call TRBJ2-1; no clear D. The CDR3 loop spans 13 amino acids. V lost 4 bases and J lost 12, with 16 bases in between. Germline loops: CDR1 SGHVS, CDR2 FNYEAQ. The CDR3 reads CASSSFVTDTQFF. The CDR3 coding sequence is TGTGCCAGCAGCTCCTTCGTGACGGATACGCAGTTCTTC.

This chain uses TRBV6-5 with TRBJ2-7; TRBD2 matches at 9 bases. The germline gives CDR1 MNHEY, CDR2 SVGAGI. V lost 0 bases to trimming and J lost 6 bases; unmatched junction nucleotides: 9. This CDR3 comprises 16 residues. The CDR3 region has the DNA TGTGCCAGCAGTTACTCGCGGCTAGCGGGAATCAGCGAGCAGTACTTC. Encoded protein: CASSYSRLAGISEQYF.

The rearrangement links TRBV2 to TRBJ1-5, with D tentatively TRBD1 (5 bases). Germline assignment: CDR1 SNHLY and CDR2 FYNNEI. Trimming took 6 bases from V and 5 from J, leaving 8 bases between them. CDR3 length: 12 residues. The CDR3 bases are TGTGCCAGCAGGTTGACAGATCAGCCCCAGCATTTT. Protein sequence: CASRLTDQPQHF.

The chain combines TRBV28 with TRBJ1-1; D gene ambiguous. V lost 6 bases, J lost 3 bases, and 20 bases lay in between. This CDR3 has 16 amino acids. Germline V gene data show CDR1 as MDHEN and CDR2 as SYDVKM. CDR3 sequence: CASSRQSDLRYTEAFF. CDR3 nucleotide sequence: TGTGCCAGCAGCCGTCAGTCAGACCTGAGATACACTGAAGCTTTCTTT. Supplemented by reference TRBV28 and TRBJ1-1, the full variable domain reads DVKVTQSSRYLVKRTGEKVFLECVQDMDHENMFWYRQDPGLGLRLIYFSYDVKMKEKGDIPEGYSVSREKKERFSLILESASTNQTSMYLCASSRQSDLRYTEAFFGQGTRLTVV.

As to this clone: Other DNA sequences in this specimen translate into the identical CDR3. The chain joins TRBV19 to TRBJ1-5, with 9 bases that match TRBD1. Trimming removed 8 bases from V and 4 bases from J; junction bases left unmatched: 3. The CDR3 has 13 residues. CDR1 LNHDA and CDR2 SQIVND come from the germline V gene (reference sequence). DNA for the CDR3: TGTGCCAGTCTCGGACAGGGGAATCAGCCCCAGCATTTT. This encodes CASLGQGNQPQHF.

This clone was picked up one time. This chain connects TRBV9 to TRBJ1-2; 10 nucleotides match TRBD1. Trimming at V came to 0 bases and at J to 8 bases, leaving 13 bases not matched to a gene. Germline CDR1 and CDR2: SGDLS and YYNGEE. The CDR3 totals 17 residues. The CDR3 nucleotides are TGTGCCAGCAGCGTAGTTGAGGGGACAGGGGCCCTCCGGGGCTACACCTTC. It encodes CASSVVEGTGALRGYTF.

This clone appeared a single time. The same CDR3 is also encoded by other DNA sequences in this sample. The chain carries TRBV10-3 and TRBJ1-5, with D possibly being TRBD1 (5 bases). Germline V CDR1 and CDR2: ENHRY, SYGVKD. Trimming stripped 5 bases from V and 4 bases from J, with 18 bases between. CDR3 size: 16 residues. CDR3 coding DNA: TGTGCCATCAGTAAAGGAGGGGCCGAGGTTAATCAGCCCCAGCATTTT. This translates into CAISKGGAEVNQPQHF.

The gene calls are TRBV4-1 and TRBJ2-5; 10 bases align to TRBD2. Trimming removed 1 base from V and 3 bases from J; junction bases left unmatched: 11. The CDR3 has 18 residues. Germline V gene lookup returns CDR1 MGHRA and CDR2 YSYEKL. CDR3 region: CASSQVAPTTSGKETQYF. In nucleotides, the CDR3 is TGCGCCAGCAGCCAAGTAGCCCCCACCACTAGCGGGAAAGAGACCCAGTACTTC.

CDR3 sequence (DNA): TGTGCCAGCAGCTGGATTAGCGGGAGTTCAATCTACGAGCAGTACTTC. It yields the protein CASSWISGSSIYEQYF. This chain connects TRBV25-1 to TRBJ2-7, with 9 bases aligning to TRBD2. Trimming cost V 6 bases and J 3 bases; bases outside gene matches: 12. Germline V gene sequence: CDR1 MGHDK, CDR2 SYGVNS. The CDR3 has 16 amino acids.

This chain connects TRBV6-5 to TRBJ2-7, with 11 bases matching TRBD1. V lost 2 bases, J lost 7 bases, and 4 bases stayed unmatched. This CDR3 spans 14 amino acids. Germline V gives CDR1 MNHEY, CDR2 SVGAGI. The CDR3 loop is CASSYGTGGREQYF. The CDR3 DNA sequence: TGTGCCAGCAGTTACGGGACAGGGGGGAGGGAGCAGTACTTC.

This clone was seen a single time. V and J are TRBV19 and TRBJ2-5; D remains ambiguous. Germline loops: CDR1 LNHDA, CDR2 SQIVND (reference sequence). The CDR3 extends over 12 amino acids. Trimming removed 5 bases from V and 2 bases from J, with 6 bases in between. The CDR3 DNA is TGTGCCAGTAGTTACGGTCAAGAGACCCAGTACTTC. The encoded protein is CASSYGQETQYF.

J is TRBJ2-1 and V is TRBV7-2; TRBD2 matches 9 bases. The trim removed 5 bases at V and 4 bases at J, leaving 12 bases unmatched. CDR1 and CDR2 from the germline V gene are SGHTA and FQGNSA. The CDR3 covers 17 residues. The CDR3 is CASSDRIIAGVYNEQFF. The CDR3 nucleotides are TGTGCCAGCAGCGACCGAATCATAGCGGGAGTGTACAATGAGCAGTTCTTC.

In DNA form, the CDR3 reads TGTGCCAGCAGCTTCACGACGAGCGACGAGCAGTACTTC. It specifies CASSFTTSDEQYF. The V gene is TRBV5-4, the J gene TRBJ2-7; D remains unclear. V lost 2 bases and J lost 5, with 11 bases in between. The germline V gene has CDR1 SGHNT and CDR2 YYREEE (reference sequence). The CDR3 totals 13 residues.

The rearrangement joins TRBV5-4 to TRBJ2-1, with 7 bases aligning to TRBD2. V shed 4 bases, J shed 7 bases, and the junction held 2 bases outside the gene matches. The germline V gene has CDR1 SGHNT and CDR2 YYREEE (reference sequence). CDR3 length equals 12 residues. The CDR3 region is CASSGAGNEQFF. CDR3 coding DNA: TGTGCCAGCAGCGGAGCGGGAAATGAGCAGTTCTTC.

The rearrangement uses TRBV7-2 and TRBJ1-1, with D maybe TRBD1 (5 bases). Germline V gives CDR1 SGHTA, CDR2 FQGNSA. The CDR3 is made up of 14 amino acids. V lost 5 bases, J lost 3 bases, and 13 bases lay in between. The DNA of the CDR3 is TGTGCCAGCAGCCTCCGGGGCAGCTACACTGAAGCTTTCTTT. It specifies CASSLRGSYTEAFF.